A single sample is the source of the 17 T cell receptor beta chains below, sequenced in a study of response to subunit inactivated influenza vaccine. TCRdb used MiXCR to reprocess the RT-PCR reads, holding one entry per CDR3 protein. This sample has 600,000 to 850,000 distinct CDR3 sequences; 12% to 15% occur once, and the top ten carry about 7.6%. This specimen was PBMCs from blood, taken about 14 days before vaccination. These receptors were taken from a man over 45 who received an inactivated influenza vaccine.

This clonotype has a handful of counts. This chain uses TRBV5-4 with TRBJ2-7, with D perhaps matching TRBD2 (6 bases). V was clipped by 2 bases and J by 2 bases, with 17 bases between them. The CDR3 length is 16 residues. The germline gives CDR1 SGHNT, CDR2 YYREEE (reference sequence). CDR3: CASSLLDGSGPYEQYF. In DNA form, the CDR3 reads TGTGCCAGCAGCTTACTAGATGGTAGCGGCCCCTACGAGCAGTACTTC.

This clonotype was detected only a few times. This rearrangement joins TRBV19 to TRBJ1-1; 8 nucleotides align to TRBD1. Looked up from germline, CDR1 is LNHDA and CDR2 is SQIVND (reference sequence). The CDR3 extends over 13 amino acids. With 10 bases clipped from V and 4 bases from J, the junction kept 8 bases outside the gene matches. The CDR3 sequence: CATRDRPITEAFF. CDR3 bases: TGTGCCACCCGGGACAGGCCGATCACTGAAGCTTTCTTT.

This clonotype was seen more than once but under ten times. At one end the junction does not follow the germline gene, possibly because of a read error. This chain connects TRBV28 to TRBJ2-7; perhaps TRBD2 as D (5 bases). Germline CDR1 is MDHEN and CDR2 is SYDVKM. The CDR3 extends over 13 amino acids. CDR3 sequence (DNA): TGTGCCAGCAGCTCCCCGGGGTCCGGTAGAATGCACTTC. Translating gives CASSSPGSGRMHF.

The chain couples TRBV7-2 to TRBJ2-3, with no clear D. V was pared by 1 base and J by 0 bases, with 14 bases between. This CDR3 is 17 amino acids long. The V gene's germline CDR1 is SGHTA and CDR2 FQGNSA. CDR3 protein: CASSLGPLGRSTDTQYF. CDR3 DNA sequence: TGTGCCAGCAGCTTAGGGCCCCTCGGGCGGAGCACAGATACGCAGTATTTT.

As concerns this clonotype: This clone may be a read error of a much larger clone one base away. V usage is TRBV5-5 and J usage is TRBJ2-5, with D uncertain. Trimming took 2 bases from V and 7 from J, leaving 9 bases between them. Germline V CDR1 and CDR2: SGHKS, YYEKEE (reference sequence). The CDR3 totals 12 residues. The CDR3 here is CASSLSTATQYF. CDR3 bases: TGTGCCAGCAGCTTATCCACAGCGACCCAGTACTTC.

This clonotype was detected ten times or more. The genes are TRBV6-5 and TRBJ2-3; no clear D gene. Deletions cut 10 bases from V and 5 bases from J, with 10 bases between. Looked up from germline, CDR1 is MNHEY and CDR2 is SVGAGI. The CDR3 is made up of 11 amino acids. CDR3 sequence: CATRDVDTQYF. For the CDR3, the DNA is TGTGCCACCAGAGATGTAGATACGCAGTATTTT.

Written as DNA, the CDR3 is TGTGCCAGCAGCAGTCGGACCGGGACCACCCCCAATGAGCAGTTCTTC. Its translation: CASSSRTGTTPNEQFF. The chain has TRBV7-9 and TRBJ2-1; D possibly uses TRBD1 or TRBD2 (5 bases each). Per the germline V gene, CDR1 is SEHNR and CDR2 is FQNEAQ (reference sequence). V was clipped by 5 bases and J by 6 bases, with 20 bases between them. This CDR3 is 16 amino acids long.

There are a few counts of this clonotype. This chain connects TRBV5-1 to TRBJ2-7; D remains unclear. From germline, CDR1 is SGHRS and CDR2 YFSETQ. The CDR3 contains 15 residues. Trimming left V 1 base short and J 6 bases short, with 17 bases between. The CDR3 protein is CASSLNGASLFEQYF. The CDR3 bases are TGCGCCAGCAGCTTGAATGGTGCCAGCCTCTTCGAGCAGTACTTC.

In its sample, this clonotype was seen once. Germline is not matched at one junction end, which may reflect a read error. The rearrangement links TRBV4-2 to TRBJ2-3; 7 positions agree with TRBD2. The germline CDR1 and CDR2 sequences are LGHNA and YNFKEQ. This CDR3 contains 16 residues. In DNA form, the CDR3 reads TGTGCCAGCAGCCAAGACCGGGGGGAAGGCACAGATATGCAGTATTTT. It specifies CASSQDRGEGTDMQYF.

This clonotype was counted a few times. V gene TRBV28 combines with J gene TRBJ2-1; D not certain. Trimming pared 2 bases from V and 9 bases from J, leaving 14 bases between. From germline, CDR1 is MDHEN and CDR2 SYDVKM. The CDR3 contains 14 residues. The CDR3 protein is CASSLSASFAEQFF. The CDR3 nucleotides read TGTGCCAGCAGTTTAAGTGCGAGTTTTGCTGAGCAGTTCTTC. Filled out from reference TRBV28 and TRBJ2-1, the complete variable domain reads DVKVTQSSRYLVKRTGEKVFLECVQDMDHENMFWYRQDPGLGLRLIYFSYDVKMKEKGDIPEGYSVSREKKERFSLILESASTNQTSMYLCASSLSASFAEQFFGPGTRLTVL.

This sequence joins TRBV20-1 and TRBJ2-7; 8 bases line up with TRBD2. Germline V lookup: CDR1 DFQATT, CDR2 SNEGSKA (reference sequence). The CDR3 consists of 15 residues. V lost 0 bases, J lost 0 bases, and 4 bases stayed unmatched. The DNA for the CDR3 is TGCAGTGCTAGAGAATACGGGGGGGCCTCCTACGAGCAGTACTTC. Amino acids: CSAREYGGASYEQYF.

The sample holds a few counts of this clonotype. The chain employs TRBV4-3 and TRBJ1-2, with TRBD1 identical over 10 bases. The germline CDR1 and CDR2 sequences are LGHNA and YSLEER. Trimming cost V 1 base and J 3 bases; bases outside gene matches: 5. The length of the CDR3 is 16 residues. For the CDR3, the DNA is TGCGCCAGCAGCCAAGTGGGACAGGGGATCTACTATGGCTACACCTTC. Its protein is CASSQVGQGIYYGYTF.

This clonotype was counted between two and nine times. The gene calls are TRBV19 and TRBJ2-7, with unresolved D. The CDR3 length is 15 residues. V shed 4 bases and J shed 2 bases, with 15 bases lying between them. The germline gives CDR1 LNHDA, CDR2 SQIVND (reference sequence). The CDR3 DNA follows: TGTGCCAGTAGTACAACTCCGCTGCAGACCTACGAGCAGTACTTC. This sequence encodes CASSTTPLQTYEQYF.

This clonotype was seen ten or more times. This chain connects TRBV20-1 to TRBJ2-7; D gene unclear. The CDR3 spans 14 residues. CDR1 and CDR2 from the germline V gene are DFQATT and SNEGSKA (reference sequence). V lost 1 base and J lost 3, with 13 bases in between. The DNA for the CDR3 is TGCAGTGCTAGAGCACCCACTACTCTCTACGAGCAGTACTTC. This translates into CSARAPTTLYEQYF.

This clonotype was observed a handful of times. J is TRBJ2-3 and V is TRBV20-1; the D call may be TRBD1 or TRBD2 (7 bases each). V was shortened by 5 bases and J by 0 bases, with 24 bases between the two germline ends. The CDR3 length is 18 residues. The germline gives CDR1 DFQATT, CDR2 SNEGSKA (reference sequence). In nucleotides, the CDR3 is TGCAGTGCTCAGGGGGGGCGGGGGACCTTCTCCAGCACAGATACGCAGTATTTT. The encoded protein is CSAQGGRGTFSSTDTQYF.

This CDR3 reads CASRGTVATNEKLFF. The CDR3 region has the DNA TGTGCCAGCAGGGGGACAGTTGCAACTAATGAAAAACTGTTTTTT. V gene TRBV2 combines with J gene TRBJ1-4, with 7 bases fitting TRBD1. After removal of 6 bases from V and 0 bases from J, the junction contained 4 bases not matched to a gene. Germline lookup yields CDR1 SNHLY and CDR2 FYNNEI. The CDR3 runs 15 residues.

The table lists this clonotype with many counts. The CDR3 region is CASSIQGSYEQYF. CDR3 coding DNA: TGCGCCAGCAGCATCCAGGGCTCCTACGAGCAGTACTTC. V usage is TRBV5-1 and J usage is TRBJ2-7, with a possible D match to TRBD1 (5 bases). This CDR3 comprises 13 residues. V lost 4 bases and J 0 bases, leaving 8 bases between the germline ends. The germline V gene encodes CDR1 SGHRS and CDR2 YFSETQ.